The rows below give T cell receptor beta chains drawn from one sample of a study of T cell responses to AZD1222 COVID-19 vaccine. The data were produced by immunoSEQ multiplex PCR, yet TCRdb's version contains in-frame clones alone and is incomplete. Here the sample spans around 140,000 clones, 70% to 90% being singletons. Material: peripheral blood, obtained on day 0 of AZD1222 vaccination. These receptors all come from an adult in good health. Both conserved end residues are part of each CDR3. Fields, in order: CDR3 DNA, CDR3 protein, CDR3 length, V gene, J gene, D gene, clone size. A D gene is named only where the DNA matches it firmly. Only part of the rows carry a size: once, few, many, or a class if the clone is expanded.

CDR3nt: TGCAGCGTTGCACCGGGACAGGGGCGGTCGGATGGCTACACCTTC; CDR3aa: CSVAPGQGRSDGYTF; len: 15; v_gene: TRBV29-1; j_gene: TRBJ1-2; d_gene: TRBD1; abundance: -
CDR3nt: TGTGCCAGCAGCTCCTCCCTTAACAATGAGCAGTTCTTC; CDR3aa: CASSSSLNNEQFF; len: 13; v_gene: TRBV12-3/TRBV12-4; j_gene: TRBJ2-1; d_gene: -; abundance: -
CDR3nt: TGTGCCAGTACCATAGGACAGGGCTATCAGCCCCAGCATTTT; CDR3aa: CASTIGQGYQPQHF; len: 14; v_gene: TRBV19; j_gene: TRBJ1-5; d_gene: TRBD1; abundance: -
CDR3nt: TGTGCCAGCTCACCTTCGACAGGGACTAGCGGGTCTTACAATGAGCAGTTCTTC; CDR3aa: CASSPSTGTSGSYNEQFF; len: 18; v_gene: TRBV18; j_gene: TRBJ2-1; d_gene: TRBD2; abundance: -
CDR3nt: TGTGCCAGCAGTTCGGACGGGAACACCGGGGAGCTGTTTTTT; CDR3aa: CASSSDGNTGELFF; len: 14; v_gene: TRBV6-5; j_gene: TRBJ2-2; d_gene: -; abundance: -
CDR3nt: TGTGCCAGCAGCTTGGGGCCCTGGGGCTACGAGCAGTACTTC; CDR3aa: CASSLGPWGYEQYF; len: 14; v_gene: TRBV5-5; j_gene: TRBJ2-7; d_gene: -; abundance: -
CDR3nt: TGTGCCAGCAGTTCCCCTCGGCAGGGGACTTCACCCCTCCACTTT; CDR3aa: CASSSPRQGTSPLHF; len: 15; v_gene: TRBV28; j_gene: TRBJ1-6; d_gene: -; abundance: -
CDR3nt: TGTGCCAGCAGTTTAAGGCACGAGCAGTTCTTC; CDR3aa: CASSLRHEQFF; len: 11; v_gene: TRBV27; j_gene: TRBJ2-1; d_gene: -; abundance: -
CDR3nt: TGTGCCAGCAGCTTTCAGGGAAGAACTGGGGCCAACGTCCTGACTTTC; CDR3aa: CASSFQGRTGANVLTF; len: 16; v_gene: TRBV7-2; j_gene: TRBJ2-6; d_gene: -; abundance: -
CDR3nt: TGTGCCTGGACCCTACAGGGACCCAAGGGGGGACCCCAAGAGACCCAGTACTTC; CDR3aa: CAWTLQGPKGGPQETQYF; len: 18; v_gene: TRBV30; j_gene: TRBJ2-5; d_gene: -; abundance: -
CDR3nt: TGTGCCAGCAGCCCGACTAGCGGGGGCTACAATGAGCAGTTCTTC; CDR3aa: CASSPTSGGYNEQFF; len: 15; v_gene: TRBV7-2; j_gene: TRBJ2-1; d_gene: TRBD2; abundance: -
CDR3nt: TGTGCCAGCAGCTACTACACCTACGAGCAGTACTTC; CDR3aa: CASSYYTYEQYF; len: 12; v_gene: TRBV7-9; j_gene: TRBJ2-7; d_gene: -; abundance: -
CDR3nt: TGTGCCAGCAGTTCGTCCGGGACAGGGGGCGAAAAACTGTTTTTT; CDR3aa: CASSSSGTGGEKLFF; len: 15; v_gene: TRBV28; j_gene: TRBJ1-4; d_gene: TRBD1; abundance: -
CDR3nt: TGTGCCAGCAGTTACCGGGGCTATAATTCACCCCTCCACTTT; CDR3aa: CASSYRGYNSPLHF; len: 14; v_gene: TRBV6-5; j_gene: TRBJ1-6; d_gene: -; abundance: -
CDR3nt: TGTGCCAGCAACTGGGACTTTGGCTCCTACGAGCAGTACTTC; CDR3aa: CASNWDFGSYEQYF; len: 14; v_gene: TRBV7-2; j_gene: TRBJ2-7; d_gene: -; abundance: -
CDR3nt: TGTGCCAGCAGCAGAACAGGGGTGGAGGGTCAGCCCCAGCATTTT; CDR3aa: CASSRTGVEGQPQHF; len: 15; v_gene: TRBV6-2/TRBV6-3; j_gene: TRBJ1-5; d_gene: TRBD1; abundance: -
CDR3nt: TGTGCCAGCTCACATACCAGGGACTCTCTATACAACACTGAAGCTTTCTTT; CDR3aa: CASSHTRDSLYNTEAFF; len: 17; v_gene: TRBV18; j_gene: TRBJ1-1; d_gene: -; abundance: few
CDR3nt: TGTGCCAGCAGCTTAAACGACGGGACTTCGTCCTACGAGCAGTACTTC; CDR3aa: CASSLNDGTSSYEQYF; len: 16; v_gene: TRBV7-8; j_gene: TRBJ2-7; d_gene: -; abundance: once